This paragraph reports one TCR beta chain. This CDR3 contains 14 residues. The V gene lost 4 bases and the J gene lost 5 bases, with 11 bases spanning the gap. In germline, CDR1 is MDHEN, CDR2 SYDVKM. Data came from immunoSEQ multiplex PCR; TCRdb stores just in-frame clones and leaves some out. The sample has about 370,000 clones; 75% to 90% are singletons. The sample belongs to a study of blood T cell repertoires in COVID-19. The material sequenced was PBMCs or T cells enriched from blood (not recorded which). The chain has TRBV28 and TRBJ1-4, with D perhaps matching TRBD1 (6 bases). This TCR was recovered from a man aged 18 to 29 who had recovered from COVID-19. In DNA, the CDR3 is TGTGCCAGCAGTTGGGGGAGGGGGAATGAAAAACTGTTTTTT. Encoded protein: CASSWGRGNEKLFF.